Below, 4 T cell receptor beta chains from the same sample are listed, as sequenced in a study of blood T cell repertoires in COVID-19. Produced via immunoSEQ multiplex PCR; TCRdb's table is partial and in-frame only. Among 250,000 or so clones listed, approximately 89% were seen once. Sequenced material: peripheral blood. These receptor sequences come from a woman between 35 and 50 years old who had recovered from COVID-19.

The chain joins TRBV11-2 to TRBJ1-4; possibly TRBD1 for D (5 bases). Germline assignment: CDR1 SGHAT and CDR2 FQNNGV. The CDR3 length is 15 residues. Trimming removed 0 bases from V and 6 bases from J, with 11 bases in between. CDR3 sequence (DNA): TGTGCCAGCAGCTTAGAGATCAGGGTGGATGAAAAACTGTTTTTT. Translation: CASSLEIRVDEKLFF. The full variable domain, its missing parts supplied by reference TRBV11-2 and TRBJ1-4, is EAGVAQSPRYKIIEKRQSVAFWCNPISGHATLYWYQQILGQGPKLLIQFQNNGVVDDSQLPKDRFSAERLKGVDSTLKIQPAKLEDSAVYLCASSLEIRVDEKLFFGSGTQLSVL.

The V call is TRBV30, the J call TRBJ1-5, with 8 bases that match TRBD1. With V trimmed by 0 bases and J by 7 bases, 8 bases remained unmatched. The CDR3 length is 15 residues. The germline gives CDR1 GTSNPN, CDR2 SVGIG (reference sequence). CDR3 protein: CAWSVGQGARQPQHF. The CDR3 DNA sequence: TGTGCCTGGAGTGTGGGGCAGGGGGCGAGGCAGCCCCAGCATTTT.

The chain is built from TRBV7-9 and TRBJ1-5, with D possibly being TRBD1 (6 bases). In germline, CDR1 is SEHNR, CDR2 FQNEAQ (reference sequence). V lost 4 bases to trimming and J lost 3 bases, with 7 bases between them. The CDR3 contains 13 residues. CDR3 nucleotide sequence: TGTGCCAGCAGCTGGACAGACAATCAGCCCCAGCATTTT. This encodes CASSWTDNQPQHF.

CDR3 sequence: CASSLGYSANYGYTF. The CDR3 DNA is TGTGCCAGCAGCTTAGGGTACAGTGCTAACTATGGCTACACCTTC. The genes are TRBV7-2 and TRBJ1-2; D uncertain. Trimming pared 1 base from V and 0 bases from J, leaving 9 bases between. Germline CDR1 SGHTA, CDR2 FQGNSA. The CDR3 is made up of 15 amino acids.